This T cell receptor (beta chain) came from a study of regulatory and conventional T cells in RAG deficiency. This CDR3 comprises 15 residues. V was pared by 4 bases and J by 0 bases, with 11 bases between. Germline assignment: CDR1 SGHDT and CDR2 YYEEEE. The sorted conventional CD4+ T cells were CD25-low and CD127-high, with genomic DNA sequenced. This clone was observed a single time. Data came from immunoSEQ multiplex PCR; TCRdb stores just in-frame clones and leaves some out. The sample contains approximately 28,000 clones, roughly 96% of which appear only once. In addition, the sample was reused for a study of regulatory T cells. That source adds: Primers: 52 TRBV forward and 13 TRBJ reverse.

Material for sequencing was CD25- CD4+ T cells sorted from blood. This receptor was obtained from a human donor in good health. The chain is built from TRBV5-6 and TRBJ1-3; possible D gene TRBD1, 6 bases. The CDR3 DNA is TGTGCCAGCAGCATTAGGGGGACCTCTGGAAACACCATATATTTT. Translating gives CASSIRGTSGNTIYF.